This is a list of T cell receptor beta chains from one sample in a study of shared clonotypes between healthy human individuals. Profiled with immunoSEQ multiplex PCR; TCRdb holds only in-frame clones, not every one. The sample holds roughly 500,000 clones; 90% to 97% are singletons and the top ten take under 0.065%. Sequencing used naive CD4+ T cells sorted from blood. The receptors stem from a woman in her twenties or thirties in good health. Both conserved end residues are part of each CDR3. The order of the fields is clone size, V gene, J gene, D gene, CDR3 protein, CDR3 DNA. A D gene is named only where the DNA matches it firmly. Size values are once, few and many counts, or a class for expanded clones, and some rows have none.

>-|TRBV7-2|TRBJ1-5|-
CASSLVWLPNQPQHF
TGTGCCAGCAGCTTAGTTTGGCTCCCCAATCAGCCCCAGCATTTT
>-|TRBV27|TRBJ2-2|TRBD1
CASRPFGLTRDRTTGELFF
TGTGCCAGCCGACCGTTTGGCCTTACCAGGGACAGGACTACCGGGGAGCTGTTTTTT
>-|TRBV7-2|TRBJ1-5|-
CASSFGSNQPQHF
TGTGCCAGCAGCTTTGGTAGCAATCAGCCCCAGCATTTT
>-|TRBV28|TRBJ2-5|TRBD1
CASSGTGGWQYF
TGTGCCAGCAGTGGGACAGGGGGTTGGCAGTACTTC
>-|TRBV5-4|TRBJ1-2|TRBD1
CASTRTGTNYGYTF
TGTGCCAGCACGCGGACAGGGACTAACTATGGCTACACCTTC
>-|TRBV28|TRBJ2-7|-
CASRGPYEQYF
TGTGCCAGCAGGGGGCCCTACGAGCAGTACTTC
>-|TRBV7-2|TRBJ2-7|TRBD2
CASSWTSGNYEQYF
TGTGCCAGCAGCTGGACTAGCGGAAACTACGAGCAGTACTTC
>-|TRBV7-2|TRBJ2-1|-
CASSLLAGHNEQFF
TGTGCCAGCAGCTTACTAGCAGGCCACAATGAGCAGTTCTTC
>-|TRBV28|TRBJ2-4|TRBD2
CASSPRGTSGKRREF
TGTGCCAGCAGCCCCCGGGGAACTAGCGGTAAGAGGAGGGAGTTC
>-|TRBV4-1|TRBJ2-1|TRBD2
CASSQLAGVSNEQFF
TGCGCCAGCAGCCAACTAGCGGGAGTATCCAATGAGCAGTTCTTC
>-|TRBV11-3|TRBJ2-1|-
CASSLGSYNEQFF
TGTGCCAGCAGCTTAGGAAGCTACAATGAGCAGTTCTTC
>-|TRBV6-5|TRBJ2-1|TRBD1
CASSYSSGQGAYEQFF
TGTGCCAGCAGTTACTCCTCGGGACAGGGGGCCTATGAGCAGTTCTTC
>-|TRBV27|TRBJ1-1|TRBD1
CASSSYPGQGRTSEAFF
TGTGCCAGCAGCTCCTACCCGGGACAGGGCCGAACCTCTGAAGCTTTCTTT
>-|TRBV19|TRBJ2-3|-
CASSIRGQGEVRDTQYF
TGTGCCAGTAGTATAAGGGGGCAGGGGGAGGTTCGGGATACGCAGTATTTT
>-|TRBV10-3|TRBJ2-3|TRBD2
CAISELSGEVDTQYF
TGTGCCATCAGTGAACTTAGCGGGGAGGTGGATACGCAGTATTTT
>-|TRBV7-6|TRBJ2-3|TRBD1
CASSLVDRARPDTQYF
TGTGCCAGCAGCTTAGTGGACAGGGCCAGGCCAGATACGCAGTATTTT
>-|TRBV5-6|TRBJ2-7|-
CASSLAPGRAAYEQYF
TGTGCCAGCAGCTTGGCCCCGGGCAGGGCCGCCTACGAGCAGTACTTC
>-|TRBV19|TRBJ2-7|TRBD1
CASSSRTGGRAYEQYF
TGTGCCAGTAGTTCTCGGACAGGGGGAAGGGCCTACGAGCAGTACTTC
>-|TRBV7-2|TRBJ2-2|TRBD2
CASSLGLAGVGELFF
TGTGCCAGCAGCTTGGGGCTAGCGGGAGTGGGGGAGCTGTTTTTT
>-|TRBV4-1|TRBJ1-2|TRBD1
CASSPQTGVNYGYTF
TGCGCCAGCAGCCCGCAGACAGGGGTTAACTATGGCTACACCTTC
>-|TRBV6-1|TRBJ2-1|TRBD2
CANSDLAGGPDEQFF
TGTGCCAACAGTGACCTAGCGGGAGGGCCCGATGAGCAGTTCTTC
>-|TRBV12-5|TRBJ2-5|TRBD1
CASGLVFGQGQETQYF
TGTGCTAGTGGTTTGGTTTTCGGACAGGGCCAAGAGACCCAGTACTTC
>-|TRBV10-1|TRBJ2-7|TRBD2
CASSESGGLLGRDEQYF
TGCGCCAGCAGTGAGTCGGGAGGGCTTTTGGGTCGAGACGAGCAGTACTTC
>-|TRBV18|TRBJ2-1|TRBD2
CASSPPSGSNNEQFF
TGTGCCAGCTCACCACCTAGCGGGAGCAACAATGAGCAGTTCTTC
>-|TRBV28|TRBJ2-7|TRBD1
CASSPSTGGGYEQYF
TGTGCCAGCAGTCCCTCGACAGGGGGCGGCTACGAGCAGTACTTC
>-|TRBV28|TRBJ2-1|TRBD2
CASKGPYGTSGRYEQFF
TGTGCCAGCAAGGGGCCTTACGGGACTAGCGGGAGATATGAGCAGTTCTTC
>-|TRBV28|TRBJ2-1|-
CASSLGSPNGEQFF
TGTGCCAGCAGTTTAGGATCCCCGAATGGTGAGCAGTTCTTC
>-|TRBV9|TRBJ2-7|-
CASSDAGGDEQYF
TGTGCCAGCAGCGACGCTGGGGGAGACGAGCAGTACTTC
>-|TRBV28|TRBJ2-7|-
CASSSTPGPYYEQYF
TGTGCCAGCAGTTCGACGCCGGGTCCCTACTACGAGCAGTACTTC
>-|TRBV5-6|TRBJ2-2|TRBD2
CASSLSPGLAGRGELFF
TGTGCCAGCAGCTTATCGCCGGGACTAGCGGGTCGAGGGGAGCTGTTTTTT
>-|TRBV5-8|TRBJ1-5|-
CASSFRVGSNQPQHF
TGTGCCAGCAGCTTCCGGGTGGGGAGCAATCAGCCCCAGCATTTT
>-|TRBV25-1|TRBJ1-1|-
CASSVGVEAFF
TGTGCCAGCAGTGTGGGGGTTGAAGCTTTCTTT
>-|TRBV11-1|TRBJ2-5|TRBD2
CASSRIGTSDQETQYF
TGTGCCAGCAGCAGAATCGGGACTAGCGACCAAGAGACCCAGTACTTC
>-|TRBV5-1|TRBJ2-6|-
CASSPDTSGANVLTF
TGCGCCAGCAGCCCCGACACCTCTGGGGCCAACGTCCTGACTTTC
>once|TRBV18|TRBJ2-3|TRBD1
CASSLIPGQESTDTQYF
TGTGCCAGCTCACTGATACCGGGACAGGAGAGCACAGATACGCAGTATTTT
>-|TRBV28|TRBJ1-5|-
CASSQSGVAQPQHF
TGTGCCAGCAGTCAGTCAGGGGTGGCTCAGCCCCAGCATTTT
>-|TRBV6-1|TRBJ1-4|-
CASRSIFATNEKLFF
TGTGCCAGCAGATCGATATTTGCAACTAATGAAAAACTGTTTTTT